The 8 T cell receptor beta chains given below trace back to one sample, sequenced in a study of blood T cell repertoires in COVID-19. Produced via immunoSEQ multiplex PCR; TCRdb's table is partial and in-frame only. The repertoire holds 310,000 or so clones, with roughly 90% as singletons. The specimen was peripheral blood. The source of these receptors is a man younger than 30 who had recovered from COVID-19.

This clone was observed a handful of times. The CDR3 spells CAISEGTGDEAFF. CDR3 sequence (DNA): TGTGCCATCAGTGAGGGGACAGGGGATGAGGCTTTCTTT. The J gene is TRBJ1-1, the V gene TRBV10-3; 10 bases align to TRBD1. CDR1 ENHRY and CDR2 SYGVKD come from the germline V gene. J gave up 11 bases and V 2 bases, and 5 bases lay outside the gene matches. The CDR3 totals 13 residues.

In DNA form, the CDR3 reads TGTGCCAGCAGCGTTAGCGGGACTAGCACAGATACGCAGTATTTT. It is translated as CASSVSGTSTDTQYF. J is TRBJ2-3 and V is TRBV5-4; 8 bases fit TRBD2. The CDR3 runs to 15 residues. Germline-derived CDR1 and CDR2 are SGHNT and YYREEE (reference sequence). Trimming took 4 bases from V and 0 from J; bases not matched to a gene: 4. Filled out from reference TRBV5-4 and TRBJ2-3, the complete variable domain reads ETGVTQSPTHLIKTRGQQVTLRCSSQSGHNTVSWYQQALGQGPQFIFQYYREEENGRGNFPPRFSGLQFPNYSSELNVNALELDDSALYLCASSVSGTSTDTQYFGPGTRLTVL.

The CDR3 DNA reads TGTGCCATCGGTACAGGGGTTGGCCAAGAGACCCAGTACTTC. Its protein product is CAIGTGVGQETQYF. The chain links TRBV10-3 to TRBJ2-5; 7 bases are shared with TRBD1. Germline-derived CDR1 and CDR2 are ENHRY and SYGVKD. V was clipped by 8 bases and J by 1 base; unmatched bases: 7. This CDR3 spans 14 amino acids.

The genes are TRBV2 and TRBJ1-1; D remains unclear. The CDR3 runs 14 residues. V was cut by 2 bases and J by 1 base, with 8 bases left in between. In germline, CDR1 is SNHLY, CDR2 FYNNEI. The CDR3 loop is CASSEWTSNTEAFF. The CDR3 bases are TGTGCCAGCAGTGAATGGACTTCGAACACTGAAGCTTTCTTT. The full variable domain, with the rest looked up from reference TRBV2 and TRBJ1-1, is EPEVTQTPSHQVTQMGQEVILRCVPISNHLYFYWYRQILGQKVEFLVSFYNNEISEKSEIFDDQFSVERPDGSNFTLKIRSTKLEDSAMYFCASSEWTSNTEAFFGQGTRLTVV.

The chain is built from TRBV6-6 and TRBJ2-7; 9 bases fit TRBD1. Germline V CDR1 and CDR2: MNHNY, SVGAGI (reference sequence). With V trimmed by 6 bases and J by 4 bases, 7 bases remained unmatched. The CDR3 sequence is 14 residues long. The CDR3 here is CASSPDRGIYEQYF. For the CDR3, the DNA is TGTGCCAGCAGCCCAGACAGGGGGATATACGAGCAGTACTTC.

This sequence joins TRBV6-5 and TRBJ2-5; 7 nucleotides match TRBD2. V lost 6 bases and J lost 5; bases outside the gene matches: 6. CDR3 length: 13 amino acids. CDR1 is MNHEY and CDR2 is SVGAGI in the germline V gene. CDR3 bases: TGTGCCAGCAGAAAGCGGGGTGGGGAGACCCAGTACTTC. Translation: CASRKRGGETQYF.

A single count supports this clone. J is TRBJ1-2 and V is TRBV7-2; unclear D gene. V was trimmed by 1 base and J by 8 bases, leaving 14 bases between them. Germline CDR1 is SGHTA and CDR2 is FQGNSA. The CDR3 has 14 amino acids. The CDR3 bases are TGTGCCAGCAGCTTAGAAGGCAGCCGACTGGGCTACACCTTC. It yields the protein CASSLEGSRLGYTF. Full variable domain (missing parts from reference TRBV7-2 and TRBJ1-2): GAGVSQSPSNKVTEKGKDVELRCDPISGHTALYWYRQSLGQGLEFLIYFQGNSAPDKSGLPSDRFSAERTGGSVSTLTIQRTQQEDSAVYLCASSLEGSRLGYTFGSGTRLTVV.

This clone has a single count. J is TRBJ2-3 and V is TRBV7-9, with 8 bases identical to TRBD2. Germline CDR1 is SEHNR and CDR2 is FQNEAQ (reference sequence). J gave up 0 bases and V 5 bases, and 16 bases lay outside the gene matches. The CDR3 spans 19 residues. CDR3 loop: CASSDEITSGSASTDTQYF. The CDR3 DNA is TGTGCCAGCAGCGACGAAATTACCAGCGGGAGCGCTAGCACAGATACGCAGTATTTT. The entire variable domain, with the rest obtained from reference TRBV7-9 and TRBJ2-3, is as follows: DTGVSQNPRHKITKRGQNVTFRCDPISEHNRLYWYRQTLGQGPEFLTYFQNEAQLEKSRLLSDRFSAERPKGSFSTLEIQRTEQGDSAMYLCASSDEITSGSASTDTQYFGPGTRLTVL.